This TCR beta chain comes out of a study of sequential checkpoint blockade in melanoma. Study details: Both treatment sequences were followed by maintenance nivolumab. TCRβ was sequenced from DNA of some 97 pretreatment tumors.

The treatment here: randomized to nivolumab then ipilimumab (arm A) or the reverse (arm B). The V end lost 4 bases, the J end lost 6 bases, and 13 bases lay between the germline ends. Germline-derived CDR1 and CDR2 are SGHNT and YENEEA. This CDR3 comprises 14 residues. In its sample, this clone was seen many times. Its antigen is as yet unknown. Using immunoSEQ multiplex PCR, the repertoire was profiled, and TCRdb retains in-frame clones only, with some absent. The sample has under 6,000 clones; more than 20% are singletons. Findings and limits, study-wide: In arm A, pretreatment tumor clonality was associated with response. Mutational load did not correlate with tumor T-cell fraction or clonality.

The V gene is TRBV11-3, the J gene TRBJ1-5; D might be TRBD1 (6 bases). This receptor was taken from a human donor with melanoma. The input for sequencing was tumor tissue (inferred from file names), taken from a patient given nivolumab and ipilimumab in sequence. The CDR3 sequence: CASSSQGGGQPQHF. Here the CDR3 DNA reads TGTGCCAGCAGCTCACAGGGTGGGGGTCAGCCCCAGCATTTT.